The rows below give T cell receptor beta chains drawn from one sample of a study of OX40 agonist ivuxolimab in advanced cancers. Profiled with immunoSEQ multiplex PCR; TCRdb holds only in-frame clones, not every one. The data contain tens of thousands of clones, 85% to 90% of them singletons. The specimen was CD4+ or CD8+ T cells sorted from blood, collected in a trial of the OX40 agonist ivuxolimab. All receptors come from an adult with an advanced solid tumor such as melanoma, head and neck, liver or kidney cancer. Both conserved end residues are part of each CDR3. The order of the fields is D gene, J gene, clone size, V gene, CDR3 protein, CDR3 DNA. A D gene is named only where the DNA matches it firmly. Size is omitted from some rows. Given values are once, few, many or a class for expanded clones.

D gene: .; J gene: TRBJ2-7; clone size: .; V gene: TRBV9; CDR3 protein: CASSGPGAESYEQYF; CDR3 DNA: TGTGCCAGCAGCGGACCGGGTGCTGAATCCTACGAGCAGTACTTC
D gene: .; J gene: TRBJ1-2; clone size: .; V gene: TRBV2; CDR3 protein: CASRQVANYGYTF; CDR3 DNA: TGTGCCAGCCGACAGGTCGCTAACTATGGCTACACCTTC
D gene: TRBD2; J gene: TRBJ2-1; clone size: .; V gene: TRBV27; CDR3 protein: CASSQRENYNEQFF; CDR3 DNA: TGTGCCAGCAGTCAGCGGGAGAATTACAATGAGCAGTTCTTC
D gene: .; J gene: TRBJ2-7; clone size: .; V gene: TRBV5-1; CDR3 protein: CASSAGEKRPYEQYF; CDR3 DNA: TGCGCCAGCAGCGCCGGAGAGAAACGCCCCTACGAGCAGTACTTC
D gene: TRBD2; J gene: TRBJ2-7; clone size: once; V gene: TRBV5-1; CDR3 protein: CASSSGLVLSYEQYF; CDR3 DNA: TGCGCCAGCAGCTCCGGACTAGTCTTGTCCTACGAGCAGTACTTC
D gene: .; J gene: TRBJ1-1; clone size: .; V gene: TRBV2; CDR3 protein: CASSPRGRLGTEAFF; CDR3 DNA: TGTGCCAGCAGTCCCCGGGGGCGCTTGGGCACTGAAGCTTTCTTT
D gene: .; J gene: TRBJ1-2; clone size: .; V gene: TRBV6-1; CDR3 protein: CASRTRGESGYTF; CDR3 DNA: TGTGCCAGCAGAACAAGGGGGGAATCTGGCTACACCTTC
D gene: .; J gene: TRBJ1-2; clone size: few; V gene: TRBV10-3; CDR3 protein: CAISGSLGDNYGYTF; CDR3 DNA: TGTGCCATCAGTGGTTCTTTGGGGGATAACTATGGCTACACCTTC
D gene: .; J gene: TRBJ2-3; clone size: once; V gene: TRBV19; CDR3 protein: CASSIQPTDTQYF; CDR3 DNA: TGTGCCAGTAGTATCCAGCCCACAGATACGCAGTATTTT
D gene: .; J gene: TRBJ1-1; clone size: .; V gene: TRBV27; CDR3 protein: CASSRAGRMNTEAFF; CDR3 DNA: TGTGCCAGCAGCCGAGCTGGACGGATGAACACTGAAGCTTTCTTT
D gene: .; J gene: TRBJ2-3; clone size: .; V gene: TRBV7-2; CDR3 protein: CASSLGGADTQYF; CDR3 DNA: TGTGCCAGCAGCTTAGGGGGAGCAGATACGCAGTATTTT
D gene: .; J gene: TRBJ1-1; clone size: .; V gene: TRBV6-1; CDR3 protein: CASKRQADTEAFF; CDR3 DNA: TGTGCCAGCAAAAGGCAGGCGGACACTGAAGCTTTCTTT
D gene: .; J gene: TRBJ1-2; clone size: .; V gene: TRBV9; CDR3 protein: CASSPNAIYGYTF; CDR3 DNA: TGTGCCAGCAGCCCCAATGCCATCTATGGCTACACCTTC
D gene: .; J gene: TRBJ2-1; clone size: .; V gene: TRBV30; CDR3 protein: CAWRGLWGSSYNEQFF; CDR3 DNA: TGTGCCTGGAGGGGACTCTGGGGGAGCTCCTACAATGAGCAGTTCTTC
D gene: .; J gene: TRBJ2-1; clone size: .; V gene: TRBV7-9; CDR3 protein: CASSLVQGRYNEQFF; CDR3 DNA: TGTGCCAGCAGCTTAGTACAGGGGAGGTACAATGAGCAGTTCTTC
D gene: .; J gene: TRBJ2-5; clone size: .; V gene: TRBV27; CDR3 protein: CASSSYGGETQYF; CDR3 DNA: TGTGCCAGCAGTTCCTATGGCGGGGAGACCCAGTACTTC
D gene: TRBD1; J gene: TRBJ2-4; clone size: .; V gene: TRBV5-6; CDR3 protein: CASSLEGQGASKNIQYF; CDR3 DNA: TGTGCCAGCAGCTTGGAAGGACAGGGGGCGTCCAAAAACATTCAGTACTTC
D gene: TRBD2; J gene: TRBJ2-1; clone size: once; V gene: TRBV11-3; CDR3 protein: CASSHTSGRHNEQFF; CDR3 DNA: TGTGCCAGCAGCCATACTAGCGGGAGGCACAATGAGCAGTTCTTC
D gene: .; J gene: TRBJ2-5; clone size: .; V gene: TRBV27; CDR3 protein: CASSRGATQYF; CDR3 DNA: TGTGCCAGCAGTCGGGGGGCGACCCAGTACTTC
D gene: .; J gene: TRBJ2-7; clone size: .; V gene: TRBV6-1; CDR3 protein: CASSALGKHTLYEQYF; CDR3 DNA: TGTGCCAGCAGTGCGCTGGGGAAGCACACCCTATACGAGCAGTACTTC
D gene: TRBD2; J gene: TRBJ2-7; clone size: .; V gene: TRBV25-1; CDR3 protein: CASTLSGRGYEQYF; CDR3 DNA: TGTGCCAGCACCCTAAGCGGGAGGGGCTACGAGCAGTACTTC
D gene: .; J gene: TRBJ2-5; clone size: .; V gene: TRBV30; CDR3 protein: CAWSVGGQETQYF; CDR3 DNA: TGTGCCTGGAGTGTAGGGGGTCAAGAGACCCAGTACTTC
D gene: .; J gene: TRBJ2-5; clone size: .; V gene: TRBV7-8; CDR3 protein: CASSFGPGTVETQYF; CDR3 DNA: TGTGCCAGCAGCTTTGGGCCCGGGACCGTAGAGACCCAGTACTTC
D gene: .; J gene: TRBJ2-7; clone size: .; V gene: TRBV7-8; CDR3 protein: CASSLVRNSEEQYF; CDR3 DNA: TGTGCCAGCAGCTTAGTACGGAACTCTGAAGAGCAGTACTTC
D gene: TRBD1; J gene: TRBJ2-7; clone size: once; V gene: TRBV28; CDR3 protein: CASKRQAGGPEEQYF; CDR3 DNA: TGTGCCAGCAAACGTCAGGCAGGGGGCCCTGAGGAGCAGTACTTC
D gene: .; J gene: TRBJ2-1; clone size: .; V gene: TRBV6-6; CDR3 protein: CASSYTAGTYNEQFF; CDR3 DNA: TGTGCCAGCAGTTACACCGCCGGGACCTACAATGAGCAGTTCTTC
D gene: .; J gene: TRBJ2-1; clone size: once; V gene: TRBV7-9; CDR3 protein: CASSGIGAASDEQFF; CDR3 DNA: TGTGCCAGCAGCGGAATAGGGGCAGCGTCCGATGAGCAGTTCTTC
D gene: TRBD1; J gene: TRBJ1-1; clone size: .; V gene: TRBV18; CDR3 protein: CASSPRTGEAFF; CDR3 DNA: TGTGCCAGCTCACCACGGACAGGAGAGGCTTTCTTT
D gene: .; J gene: TRBJ2-2; clone size: .; V gene: TRBV16; CDR3 protein: CASSQSLSAGELFF; CDR3 DNA: TGTGCCAGCAGCCAATCCCTTTCGGCCGGGGAGCTGTTTTTT
D gene: TRBD2; J gene: TRBJ2-1; clone size: .; V gene: TRBV6-1; CDR3 protein: CASSVLAGERNEQFF; CDR3 DNA: TGTGCCAGCAGTGTCTTAGCGGGAGAACGGAATGAGCAGTTCTTC
D gene: TRBD1; J gene: TRBJ1-1; clone size: .; V gene: TRBV5-1; CDR3 protein: CASSAGTGVLGTEAFF; CDR3 DNA: TGCGCCAGCAGCGCCGGGACAGGGGTGTTAGGCACTGAAGCTTTCTTT
D gene: .; J gene: TRBJ2-3; clone size: .; V gene: TRBV11-3; CDR3 protein: CASSVGSGSQYF; CDR3 DNA: TGTGCCAGCAGTGTGGGGAGTGGGTCGCAGTATTTT
D gene: .; J gene: TRBJ1-5; clone size: .; V gene: TRBV28; CDR3 protein: CASRTGMGQPQHF; CDR3 DNA: TGTGCCAGCAGGACGGGCATGGGTCAGCCCCAGCATTTT
D gene: TRBD2; J gene: TRBJ2-3; clone size: .; V gene: TRBV5-8; CDR3 protein: CASSLGGGGGPTDTQYF; CDR3 DNA: TGTGCCAGCAGCTTGGGTGGCGGGGGAGGCCCCACAGATACGCAGTATTTT
D gene: TRBD2; J gene: TRBJ2-7; clone size: .; V gene: TRBV28; CDR3 protein: CASSLPGLAGVEQYF; CDR3 DNA: TGTGCCAGCAGTCTACCGGGACTAGCGGGAGTTGAGCAGTACTTC
D gene: TRBD1; J gene: TRBJ2-2; clone size: .; V gene: TRBV11-3; CDR3 protein: CASSPGTVGDTGELFF; CDR3 DNA: TGTGCCAGCAGCCCCGGGACAGTGGGAGACACCGGGGAGCTGTTTTTT
D gene: TRBD2; J gene: TRBJ2-7; clone size: .; V gene: TRBV18; CDR3 protein: CASSPISPSGGGEQYF; CDR3 DNA: TGTGCCAGCTCACCAATTTCGCCTAGCGGGGGCGGAGAGCAGTACTTC
D gene: TRBD2; J gene: TRBJ2-1; clone size: .; V gene: TRBV7-9; CDR3 protein: CASSTGGSYNEQFF; CDR3 DNA: TGTGCCAGCAGCACGGGAGGTTCCTACAATGAGCAGTTCTTC
D gene: .; J gene: TRBJ1-1; clone size: .; V gene: TRBV7-9; CDR3 protein: CASSAGASEAFF; CDR3 DNA: TGTGCCAGCAGCGCCGGGGCGAGTGAAGCTTTCTTT
D gene: .; J gene: TRBJ1-2; clone size: .; V gene: TRBV7-9; CDR3 protein: CASRHTGLGFYGYTF; CDR3 DNA: TGTGCCAGCAGGCACACGGGATTAGGGTTCTATGGCTACACCTTC
D gene: .; J gene: TRBJ1-5; clone size: .; V gene: TRBV2; CDR3 protein: CASSSDSHNQPQHF; CDR3 DNA: TGTGCCAGCAGTTCCGACAGCCACAATCAGCCCCAGCATTTT
D gene: TRBD2; J gene: TRBJ2-4; clone size: .; V gene: TRBV27; CDR3 protein: CASSLSGLGEGIQYF; CDR3 DNA: TGTGCCAGCAGTTTGTCGGGACTAGGGGAGGGCATTCAGTACTTC
D gene: .; J gene: TRBJ2-3; clone size: .; V gene: TRBV5-8; CDR3 protein: CASSLRDTQYF; CDR3 DNA: TGTGCCAGCAGCTTGCGAGATACGCAGTATTTT
D gene: .; J gene: TRBJ1-1; clone size: .; V gene: TRBV27; CDR3 protein: CASSSGAGARHTEAFF; CDR3 DNA: TGTGCCAGCAGTTCCGGGGCAGGCGCTCGGCACACTGAAGCTTTCTTT
D gene: .; J gene: TRBJ2-5; clone size: .; V gene: TRBV11-2; CDR3 protein: CASNRVYDQETQYF; CDR3 DNA: TGTGCCAGCAACAGGGTATATGACCAAGAGACCCAGTACTTC
D gene: TRBD2; J gene: TRBJ2-5; clone size: few; V gene: TRBV7-7; CDR3 protein: CASSLAGVGQETQYF; CDR3 DNA: TGTGCTAGCAGCTTAGCGGGAGTGGGGCAAGAGACCCAGTACTTC
D gene: TRBD1; J gene: TRBJ1-5; clone size: .; V gene: TRBV19; CDR3 protein: CASTRQGHQPQHF; CDR3 DNA: TGTGCCAGTACGAGACAGGGGCATCAGCCCCAGCATTTT
D gene: .; J gene: TRBJ2-7; clone size: .; V gene: TRBV9; CDR3 protein: CASSVEGGEQYF; CDR3 DNA: TGTGCCAGCAGCGTAGAGGGGGGCGAGCAGTACTTC
D gene: .; J gene: TRBJ2-7; clone size: .; V gene: TRBV9; CDR3 protein: CASSAFSGTYEQYF; CDR3 DNA: TGTGCCAGCAGCGCTTTTAGCGGAACCTACGAGCAGTACTTC
D gene: .; J gene: TRBJ1-1; clone size: .; V gene: TRBV19; CDR3 protein: CASSIDPLNTEAFF; CDR3 DNA: TGTGCCAGTAGTATAGATCCCCTGAACACTGAAGCTTTCTTT
D gene: .; J gene: TRBJ2-7; clone size: .; V gene: TRBV11-3; CDR3 protein: CASSPQSYEQYF; CDR3 DNA: TGTGCCAGCAGTCCCCAATCCTACGAGCAGTACTTC
D gene: .; J gene: TRBJ2-4; clone size: .; V gene: TRBV19; CDR3 protein: CASSAQGAGMAKNIQYF; CDR3 DNA: TGTGCCAGTAGTGCCCAAGGGGCAGGGATGGCCAAAAACATTCAGTACTTC
D gene: .; J gene: TRBJ2-3; clone size: once; V gene: TRBV23-1; CDR3 protein: CASSQCVRPHSPDTQYF; CDR3 DNA: TGCGCCAGCAGTCAATGTGTCAGGCCCCATTCCCCAGATACGCAGTATTTT
D gene: .; J gene: TRBJ2-3; clone size: .; V gene: TRBV9; CDR3 protein: CASSASSWGKDTQYF; CDR3 DNA: TGTGCCAGCAGCGCCTCCTCGTGGGGAAAAGATACGCAGTATTTT
D gene: TRBD2; J gene: TRBJ2-1; clone size: .; V gene: TRBV11-3; CDR3 protein: CASSRDYYNEQFF; CDR3 DNA: TGTGCCAGCAGCCGGGACTATTACAATGAGCAGTTCTTC
D gene: .; J gene: TRBJ2-7; clone size: .; V gene: TRBV4-1; CDR3 protein: CASSQRGFSYEQYF; CDR3 DNA: TGCGCCAGCAGCCAACGAGGGTTCTCCTACGAGCAGTACTTC
D gene: .; J gene: TRBJ2-3; clone size: .; V gene: TRBV21-1; CDR3 protein: CASSIGLLAATQYF; CDR3 DNA: TGTGCCAGCAGCATTGGCCTTTTGGCGGCCACGCAGTATTTT
D gene: TRBD1; J gene: TRBJ1-1; clone size: .; V gene: TRBV30; CDR3 protein: CAWSRTGPGAEAFF; CDR3 DNA: TGTGCCTGGAGTCGGACAGGTCCTGGAGCTGAAGCTTTCTTT
D gene: .; J gene: TRBJ2-7; clone size: .; V gene: TRBV13; CDR3 protein: CASSLRRDYEQYF; CDR3 DNA: TGTGCCAGCAGCTTGCGGCGGGATTACGAGCAGTACTTC